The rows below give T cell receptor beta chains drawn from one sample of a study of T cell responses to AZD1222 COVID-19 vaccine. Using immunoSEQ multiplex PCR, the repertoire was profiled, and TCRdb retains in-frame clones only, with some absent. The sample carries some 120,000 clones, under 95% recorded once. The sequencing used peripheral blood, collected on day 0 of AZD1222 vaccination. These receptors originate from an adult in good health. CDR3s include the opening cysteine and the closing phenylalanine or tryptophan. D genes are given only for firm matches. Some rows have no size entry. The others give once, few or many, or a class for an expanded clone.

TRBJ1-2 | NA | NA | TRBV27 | CASSATGYGGGYTF | TGTGCCAGCAGTGCAACAGGGTATGGTGGTGGCTACACCTTC
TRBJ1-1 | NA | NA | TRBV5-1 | CASSSVGMGGGRFSEAFF | TGCGCCAGCAGCTCCGTGGGTATGGGAGGGGGGCGATTCTCTGAAGCTTTCTTT
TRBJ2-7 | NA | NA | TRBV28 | CASSVTGSGYEQYF | TGTGCCAGCAGTGTAACAGGGAGTGGCTACGAGCAGTACTTC
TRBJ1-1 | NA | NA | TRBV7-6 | CASSGQLNTEAFF | TGTGCCAGCAGCGGACAGTTAAACACTGAAGCTTTCTTT
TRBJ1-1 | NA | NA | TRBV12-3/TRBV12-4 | CASSSYGQYEAFF | TGTGCCAGCAGTTCCTATGGACAGTATGAAGCTTTCTTT
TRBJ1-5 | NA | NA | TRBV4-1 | CASSQVRGNQPQHF | TGCGCCAGCAGCCAAGTCAGGGGCAATCAGCCCCAGCATTTT
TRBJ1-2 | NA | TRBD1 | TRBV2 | CASSHRGVGYTF | TGTGCCAGCAGTCACAGGGGTGTTGGCTACACCTTC
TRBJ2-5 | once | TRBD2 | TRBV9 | CASSVGTSGAQETQYF | TGTGCCAGCAGCGTCGGGACTAGCGGGGCCCAAGAGACCCAGTACTTC
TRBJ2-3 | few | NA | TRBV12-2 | CASRIRGRTDTQYF | TGTGCAAGTCGGATCAGGGGGCGGACAGATACGCAGTATTTT
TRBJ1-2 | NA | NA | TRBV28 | CASSFGANYGYTF | TGTGCCAGCAGTTTCGGGGCTAACTATGGCTACACCTTC
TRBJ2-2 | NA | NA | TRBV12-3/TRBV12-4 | CASSLARTGELFF | TGTGCCAGCAGTTTAGCCAGGACCGGGGAGCTGTTTTTT
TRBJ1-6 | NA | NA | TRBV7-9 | CASSFENSPLHF | TGTGCCAGCAGCTTTGAGAATTCACCCCTCCACTTT
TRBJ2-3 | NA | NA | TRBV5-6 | CASSLVALAADTQYF | TGTGCCAGCAGCTTGGTGGCTCTAGCCGCAGATACGCAGTATTTT
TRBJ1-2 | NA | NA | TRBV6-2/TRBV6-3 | CASSYPGNYGYTF | TGTGCCAGCAGTTATCCAGGGAACTATGGCTACACCTTC
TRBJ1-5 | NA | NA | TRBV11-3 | CASRPGPGCHQPQHF | TGTGCCAGCAGACCAGGGCCCGGCTGCCATCAGCCCCAGCATTTT
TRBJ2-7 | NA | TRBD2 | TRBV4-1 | CASSPGAVAGGHEQYF | TGCGCCAGCAGCCCCGGGGCCGTAGCGGGAGGGCACGAGCAGTACTTC
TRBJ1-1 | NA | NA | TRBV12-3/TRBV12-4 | CASSRDVNTEAFF | TGTGCCAGCAGCCGCGACGTGAACACTGAAGCTTTCTTT
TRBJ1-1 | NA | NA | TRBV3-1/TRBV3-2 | CASSQVGANTEAFF | TGTGCCAGCAGCCAAGTCGGGGCGAACACTGAAGCTTTCTTT
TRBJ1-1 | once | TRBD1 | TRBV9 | CASSAGTGLNTEAFF | TGTGCCAGCAGCGCCGGGACAGGGCTGAACACTGAAGCTTTCTTT
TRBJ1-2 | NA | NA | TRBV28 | CASSLTGRSYGYTF | TGTGCCAGCAGTCTAACGGGACGGTCCTATGGCTACACCTTC
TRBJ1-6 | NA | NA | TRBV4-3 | CASSQNVASPLHF | TGCGCCAGCAGCCAAAATGTGGCTTCACCCCTCCACTTT
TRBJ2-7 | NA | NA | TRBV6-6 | CASRPREGAGYEQYF | TGTGCCAGCAGGCCTAGGGAGGGGGCCGGATACGAGCAGTACTTC
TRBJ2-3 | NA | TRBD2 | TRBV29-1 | CSVGTSGRAPDTQYF | TGCAGCGTTGGAACTAGCGGGAGGGCCCCAGATACGCAGTATTTT
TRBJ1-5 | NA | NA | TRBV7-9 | CASSLYRVGRGNQPQHF | TGTGCCAGCAGCTTATATCGCGTTGGGAGGGGAAATCAGCCCCAGCATTTT
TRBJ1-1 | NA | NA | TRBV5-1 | CASSLSVQGREAFF | TGCGCCAGCAGCTTGTCCGTCCAGGGCAGGGAAGCTTTCTTT
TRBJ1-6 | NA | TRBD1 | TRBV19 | CASSSGTGGTYNSPLHF | TGTGCCAGTAGTTCCGGGACAGGGGGCACCTATAATTCACCCCTCCACTTT
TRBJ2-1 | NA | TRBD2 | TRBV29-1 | CSARTSGRATYNEQFF | TGCAGCGCCCGGACTAGCGGGAGAGCCACCTACAATGAGCAGTTCTTC
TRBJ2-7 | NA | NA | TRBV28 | CASSLGAGGEGQYF | TGTGCCAGCAGTTTAGGGGCCGGGGGCGAAGGGCAGTACTTC
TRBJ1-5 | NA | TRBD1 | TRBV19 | CASSPGTGGQPQHF | TGTGCCAGTAGTCCCGGGACAGGGGGGCAGCCCCAGCATTTT
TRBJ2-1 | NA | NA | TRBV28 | CASSFRRGIYNEQFF | TGTGCCAGCAGTTTTAGGCGGGGAATCTACAATGAGCAGTTCTTC